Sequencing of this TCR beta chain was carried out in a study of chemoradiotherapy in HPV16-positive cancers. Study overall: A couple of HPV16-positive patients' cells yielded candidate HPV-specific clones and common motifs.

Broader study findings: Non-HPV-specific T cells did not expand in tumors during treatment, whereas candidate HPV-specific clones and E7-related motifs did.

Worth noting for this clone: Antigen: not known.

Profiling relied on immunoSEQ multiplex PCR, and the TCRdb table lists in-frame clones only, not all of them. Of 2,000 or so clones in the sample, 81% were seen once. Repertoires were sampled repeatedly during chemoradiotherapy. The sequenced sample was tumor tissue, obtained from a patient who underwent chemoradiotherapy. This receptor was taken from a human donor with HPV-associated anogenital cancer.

The CDR3, as DNA: TGTGCCAGTAGTTACGGGACTAGCGGGTTGAACGAGCAGTACTTC. Encoded protein: CASSYGTSGLNEQYF. The chain employs TRBV19 and TRBJ2-7; TRBD2 matches 12 bases. After removal of 5 bases from V and 5 bases from J, the junction contained 7 bases not matched to a gene. The CDR3 length is 15 residues. From germline, CDR1 is LNHDA and CDR2 SQIVND (reference sequence).